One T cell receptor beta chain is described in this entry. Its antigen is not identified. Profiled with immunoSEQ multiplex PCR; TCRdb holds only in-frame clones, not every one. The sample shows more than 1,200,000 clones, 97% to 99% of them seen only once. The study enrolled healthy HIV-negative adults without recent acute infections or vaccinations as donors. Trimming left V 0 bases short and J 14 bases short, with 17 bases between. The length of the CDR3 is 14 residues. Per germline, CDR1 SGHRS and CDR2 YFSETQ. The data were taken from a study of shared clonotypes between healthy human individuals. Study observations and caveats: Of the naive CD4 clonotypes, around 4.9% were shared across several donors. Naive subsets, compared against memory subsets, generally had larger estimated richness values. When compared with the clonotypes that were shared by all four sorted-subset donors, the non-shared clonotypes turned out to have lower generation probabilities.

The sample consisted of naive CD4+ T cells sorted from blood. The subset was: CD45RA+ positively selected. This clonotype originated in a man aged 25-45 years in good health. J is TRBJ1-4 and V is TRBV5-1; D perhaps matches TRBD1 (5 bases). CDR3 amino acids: CASSLEGREVGLFF. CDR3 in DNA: TGCGCCAGCAGCTTGGAGGGCAGGGAGGTTGGCCTGTTTTTT.